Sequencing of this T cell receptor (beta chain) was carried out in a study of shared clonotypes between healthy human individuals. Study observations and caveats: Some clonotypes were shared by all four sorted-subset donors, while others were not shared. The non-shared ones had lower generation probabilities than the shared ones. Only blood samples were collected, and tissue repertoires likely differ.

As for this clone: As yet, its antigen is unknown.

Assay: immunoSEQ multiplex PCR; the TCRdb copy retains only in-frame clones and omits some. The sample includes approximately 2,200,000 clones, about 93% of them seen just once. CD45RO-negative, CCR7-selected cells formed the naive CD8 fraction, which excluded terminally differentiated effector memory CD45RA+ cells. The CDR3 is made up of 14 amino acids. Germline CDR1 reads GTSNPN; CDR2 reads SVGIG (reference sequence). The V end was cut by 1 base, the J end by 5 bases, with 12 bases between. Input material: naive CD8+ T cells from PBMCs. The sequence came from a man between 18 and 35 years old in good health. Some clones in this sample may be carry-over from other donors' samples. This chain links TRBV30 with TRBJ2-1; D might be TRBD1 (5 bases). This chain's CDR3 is CAWSGGLGHNEQFF. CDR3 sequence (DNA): TGTGCCTGGAGTGGGGGCCTAGGCCACAATGAGCAGTTCTTC.